This record concerns one T cell receptor beta chain sequence. This clonotype has a count of ten or more. No antigen is known for it. No quality values exist for individual bases; no much larger clone is one base distant. The library was built by means of 5' RACE. Instrument on record: NextSeq 500. Unique molecular identifiers were attached to individual cDNA molecules in the TCR library protocol so that sequencing error and PCR bias could be corrected. Sequencing covered both TCR alpha and beta chains, and within each sample the abundances of alpha and beta sequences were tightly co-correlated. As for the original processing: Decombinator V4 was used to annotate the V gene, J gene and CDR3 of the TCR sequences. TCRs were defined as expanded if a significant change between any two time points was detected under a Poisson model with p below 0.0001. TCR abundances were normalised to the total number of TCRs sequenced in each sample and reported as counts per million. TRAV1-2 paired with TRAJ12, TRAJ20 or TRAJ33 defined MAIT TCRs, while TRAV10 paired with TRAJ18 defined iNKT TCRs. A search of VDJdb, accessed on 1 November 2021, was run for TCRs annotated to CMV, EBV and SARS-CoV-2, with TCRs annotated for multiple antigens excluded. Starting from the raw public reads, TCRdb applied fastp trimming at Q25, assembled clones with MiXCR and retained in-frame beta chains. Each entry is one CDR3 protein sequence, shown with its most common DNA and genes. TCRdb, not the authors, supplied the V and J calls. Counted in this sample were tens of thousands of distinct CDR3 sequences; around 13% of them appeared once. The ten most abundant clones make up about 4% of the sample.

The data originate from a study of early T cells in non-severe SARS-CoV-2 infection (dated by TCRdb to the early 2020s). In the study overall: Because TCR sequencing relied on bulk RNA taken from unsorted whole blood, pairing of alpha and beta chains was not possible.

The paper's findings and limits, for the study overall: VDJdb matching was skewed toward anti-spike CD8 responses, so virus-specific expansions were likely underestimated and private and CD4 specificities were missed.

The junction shows trimming of 2 bases on V and 5 bases on J, plus 15 bases between the germline ends. From the germline V gene, CDR1 is MGHDK and CDR2 is SYGVNS. The CDR3 numbers 15 residues from cysteine through phenylalanine. Only the CDR3 region is kept as DNA, spanning 45 bases read in frame from base 1. This was a case-control study nested in a cohort of healthcare workers in London, UK, who had nasopharyngeal swab PCR tests and blood samples taken every week. Healthcare workers were enrolled in the week of the UK lockdown, from 23 to 31 March 2020, and were followed every week for up to about 16 weeks.

Sequencing was performed on whole blood. The source of this sequence is an adult who was a healthcare worker with PCR-confirmed SARS-CoV-2 infection or an uninfected control (not recorded which). The chain is encoded by TRBV25-1 joined to TRBJ2-5; the D gene cannot be resolved reliably. The CDR3 region has the sequence CASSERRQLSETQYF. The DNA sequence is given as TGTGCCAGCAGTGAACGCCGTCAGTTGTCGGAGACCCAGTACTTC. The full variable domain, with segments outside the CDR3 supplied by the reference TRBV25-1 and TRBJ2-5 proteins, appears as EADIYQTPRYLVIGTGKKITLECSQTMGHDKMYWYQQDPGMELHLIHYSYGVNSTEKGDLSSESTVSRIRTEHFPLTLESARPSHTSQYLCASSERRQLSETQYFGPGTRLLVL.